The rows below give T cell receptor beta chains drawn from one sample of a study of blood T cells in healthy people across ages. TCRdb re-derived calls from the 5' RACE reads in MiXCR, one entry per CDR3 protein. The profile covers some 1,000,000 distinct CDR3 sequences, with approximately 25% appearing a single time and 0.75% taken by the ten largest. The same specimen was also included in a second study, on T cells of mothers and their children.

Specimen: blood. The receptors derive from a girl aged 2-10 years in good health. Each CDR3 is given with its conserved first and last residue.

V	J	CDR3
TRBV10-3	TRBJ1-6	CAIGGDPSNSPLHF
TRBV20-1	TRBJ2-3	CSVPGAGLTDTQYF
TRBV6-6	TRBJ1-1	CASSPGTGGNTEAFF
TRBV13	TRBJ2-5	CASSFTSGGGGETQYF
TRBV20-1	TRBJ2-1	CSAPTNWNEQFF
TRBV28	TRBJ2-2	CASSLGGTRFFGELFF
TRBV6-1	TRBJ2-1	CASSGGRGAGPRNEQFF
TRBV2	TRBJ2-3	CANSPGEGPDTQYF
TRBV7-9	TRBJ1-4	CASSRNGDGEKLFF
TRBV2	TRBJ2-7	CASGGGIYEQYF
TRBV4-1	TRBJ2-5	CASSQGVVQYQETQYF
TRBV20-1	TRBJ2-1	CSALSFNEQFF
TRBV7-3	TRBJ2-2	CASSPSDGGGTGELFF
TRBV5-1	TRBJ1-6	CASSYEMGQGNSPLHF
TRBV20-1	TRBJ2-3	CSARTVAILTDTQYF
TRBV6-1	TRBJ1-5	CASSEWDQPQHF
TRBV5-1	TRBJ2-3	CASSGTGGSGDTQYF
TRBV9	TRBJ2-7	CASSPGGGSAGEQYF
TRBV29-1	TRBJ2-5	CSVHRDEGTQYF
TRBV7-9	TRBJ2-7	CASSSPGQGAYEQYF
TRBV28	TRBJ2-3	CASSPGTQIRTDTQYF
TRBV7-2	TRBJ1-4	CASSLGTGVEKLFF
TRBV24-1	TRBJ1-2	CATSDPGQKNGYTF
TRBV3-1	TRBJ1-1	CASSQERAVGRDTEAFF
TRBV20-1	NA	CSARDASGRADEQYF
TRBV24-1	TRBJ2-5	CATAGAAEQETQYF
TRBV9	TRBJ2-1	CASSASGVYNEQFF
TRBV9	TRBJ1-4	CASSEAPGTPTNEKLFF
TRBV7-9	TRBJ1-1	CASSGLQQGPIPEAFF
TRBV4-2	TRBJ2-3	CASSRTGTTSTDTQYF
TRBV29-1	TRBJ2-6	CSVPTGTSGANVLTF
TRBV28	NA	CDSNSLGGRLEQYF
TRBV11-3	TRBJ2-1	CASSLGRRGGNEQFF
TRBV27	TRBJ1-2	CASSLRRADGYTF
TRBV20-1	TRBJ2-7	CSARKPLAGAVEQYF
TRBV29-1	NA	CSVLTSGKEGETQYF
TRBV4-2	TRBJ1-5	CASSQERASLNQPQHF
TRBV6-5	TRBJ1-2	CASSYSINANYGYTF
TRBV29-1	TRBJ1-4	CSGTANEKLFF
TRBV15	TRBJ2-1	CATSRGSETRYF
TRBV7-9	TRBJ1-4	CASSPLFGSPNEKLFF
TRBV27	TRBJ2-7	CASRVEAGGSYEQYF
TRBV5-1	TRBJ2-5	CASSSFSRGEETQYF
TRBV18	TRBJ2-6	CASSPRLAGVSGANVLTF
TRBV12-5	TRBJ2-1	CASGWTSGGFYNEQFF
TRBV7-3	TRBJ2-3	CASTLDGEMQYF
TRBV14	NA	CASSQISYEQYF
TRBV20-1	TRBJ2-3	CSASGKLAPTDTQYF
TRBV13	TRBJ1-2	CASSSQSEGNHGYTF